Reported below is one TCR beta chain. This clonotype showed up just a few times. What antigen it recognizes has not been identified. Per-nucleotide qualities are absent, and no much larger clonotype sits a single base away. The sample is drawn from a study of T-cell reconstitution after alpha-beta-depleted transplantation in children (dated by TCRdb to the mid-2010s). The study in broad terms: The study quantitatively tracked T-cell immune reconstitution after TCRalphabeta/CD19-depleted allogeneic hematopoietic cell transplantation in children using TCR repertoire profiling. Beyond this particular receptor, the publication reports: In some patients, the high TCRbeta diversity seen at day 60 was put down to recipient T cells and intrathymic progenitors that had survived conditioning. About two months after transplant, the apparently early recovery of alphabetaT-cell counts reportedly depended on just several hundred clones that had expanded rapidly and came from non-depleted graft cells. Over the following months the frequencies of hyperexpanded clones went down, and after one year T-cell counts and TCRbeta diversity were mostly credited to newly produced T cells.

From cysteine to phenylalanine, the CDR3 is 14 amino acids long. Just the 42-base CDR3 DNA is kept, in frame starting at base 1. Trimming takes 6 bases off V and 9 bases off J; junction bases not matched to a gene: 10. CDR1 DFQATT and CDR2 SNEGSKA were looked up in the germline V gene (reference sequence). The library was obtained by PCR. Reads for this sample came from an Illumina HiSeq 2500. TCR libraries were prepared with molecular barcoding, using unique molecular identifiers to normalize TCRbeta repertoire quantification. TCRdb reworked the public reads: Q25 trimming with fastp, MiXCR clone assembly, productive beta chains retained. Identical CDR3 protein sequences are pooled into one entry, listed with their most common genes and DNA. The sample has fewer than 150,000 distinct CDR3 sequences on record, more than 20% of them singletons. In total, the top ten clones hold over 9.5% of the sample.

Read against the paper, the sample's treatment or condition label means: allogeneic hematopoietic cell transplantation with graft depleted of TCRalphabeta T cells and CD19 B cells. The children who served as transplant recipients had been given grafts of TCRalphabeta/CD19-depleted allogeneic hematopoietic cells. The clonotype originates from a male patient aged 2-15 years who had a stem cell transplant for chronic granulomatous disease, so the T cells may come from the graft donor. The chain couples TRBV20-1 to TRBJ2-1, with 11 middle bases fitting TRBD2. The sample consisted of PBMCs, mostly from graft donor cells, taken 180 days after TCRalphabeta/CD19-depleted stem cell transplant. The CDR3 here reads CSAVLAGAGGEQFF. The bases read TGCAGTGCGGTACTAGCGGGGGCGGGGGGTGAGCAGTTCTTC.